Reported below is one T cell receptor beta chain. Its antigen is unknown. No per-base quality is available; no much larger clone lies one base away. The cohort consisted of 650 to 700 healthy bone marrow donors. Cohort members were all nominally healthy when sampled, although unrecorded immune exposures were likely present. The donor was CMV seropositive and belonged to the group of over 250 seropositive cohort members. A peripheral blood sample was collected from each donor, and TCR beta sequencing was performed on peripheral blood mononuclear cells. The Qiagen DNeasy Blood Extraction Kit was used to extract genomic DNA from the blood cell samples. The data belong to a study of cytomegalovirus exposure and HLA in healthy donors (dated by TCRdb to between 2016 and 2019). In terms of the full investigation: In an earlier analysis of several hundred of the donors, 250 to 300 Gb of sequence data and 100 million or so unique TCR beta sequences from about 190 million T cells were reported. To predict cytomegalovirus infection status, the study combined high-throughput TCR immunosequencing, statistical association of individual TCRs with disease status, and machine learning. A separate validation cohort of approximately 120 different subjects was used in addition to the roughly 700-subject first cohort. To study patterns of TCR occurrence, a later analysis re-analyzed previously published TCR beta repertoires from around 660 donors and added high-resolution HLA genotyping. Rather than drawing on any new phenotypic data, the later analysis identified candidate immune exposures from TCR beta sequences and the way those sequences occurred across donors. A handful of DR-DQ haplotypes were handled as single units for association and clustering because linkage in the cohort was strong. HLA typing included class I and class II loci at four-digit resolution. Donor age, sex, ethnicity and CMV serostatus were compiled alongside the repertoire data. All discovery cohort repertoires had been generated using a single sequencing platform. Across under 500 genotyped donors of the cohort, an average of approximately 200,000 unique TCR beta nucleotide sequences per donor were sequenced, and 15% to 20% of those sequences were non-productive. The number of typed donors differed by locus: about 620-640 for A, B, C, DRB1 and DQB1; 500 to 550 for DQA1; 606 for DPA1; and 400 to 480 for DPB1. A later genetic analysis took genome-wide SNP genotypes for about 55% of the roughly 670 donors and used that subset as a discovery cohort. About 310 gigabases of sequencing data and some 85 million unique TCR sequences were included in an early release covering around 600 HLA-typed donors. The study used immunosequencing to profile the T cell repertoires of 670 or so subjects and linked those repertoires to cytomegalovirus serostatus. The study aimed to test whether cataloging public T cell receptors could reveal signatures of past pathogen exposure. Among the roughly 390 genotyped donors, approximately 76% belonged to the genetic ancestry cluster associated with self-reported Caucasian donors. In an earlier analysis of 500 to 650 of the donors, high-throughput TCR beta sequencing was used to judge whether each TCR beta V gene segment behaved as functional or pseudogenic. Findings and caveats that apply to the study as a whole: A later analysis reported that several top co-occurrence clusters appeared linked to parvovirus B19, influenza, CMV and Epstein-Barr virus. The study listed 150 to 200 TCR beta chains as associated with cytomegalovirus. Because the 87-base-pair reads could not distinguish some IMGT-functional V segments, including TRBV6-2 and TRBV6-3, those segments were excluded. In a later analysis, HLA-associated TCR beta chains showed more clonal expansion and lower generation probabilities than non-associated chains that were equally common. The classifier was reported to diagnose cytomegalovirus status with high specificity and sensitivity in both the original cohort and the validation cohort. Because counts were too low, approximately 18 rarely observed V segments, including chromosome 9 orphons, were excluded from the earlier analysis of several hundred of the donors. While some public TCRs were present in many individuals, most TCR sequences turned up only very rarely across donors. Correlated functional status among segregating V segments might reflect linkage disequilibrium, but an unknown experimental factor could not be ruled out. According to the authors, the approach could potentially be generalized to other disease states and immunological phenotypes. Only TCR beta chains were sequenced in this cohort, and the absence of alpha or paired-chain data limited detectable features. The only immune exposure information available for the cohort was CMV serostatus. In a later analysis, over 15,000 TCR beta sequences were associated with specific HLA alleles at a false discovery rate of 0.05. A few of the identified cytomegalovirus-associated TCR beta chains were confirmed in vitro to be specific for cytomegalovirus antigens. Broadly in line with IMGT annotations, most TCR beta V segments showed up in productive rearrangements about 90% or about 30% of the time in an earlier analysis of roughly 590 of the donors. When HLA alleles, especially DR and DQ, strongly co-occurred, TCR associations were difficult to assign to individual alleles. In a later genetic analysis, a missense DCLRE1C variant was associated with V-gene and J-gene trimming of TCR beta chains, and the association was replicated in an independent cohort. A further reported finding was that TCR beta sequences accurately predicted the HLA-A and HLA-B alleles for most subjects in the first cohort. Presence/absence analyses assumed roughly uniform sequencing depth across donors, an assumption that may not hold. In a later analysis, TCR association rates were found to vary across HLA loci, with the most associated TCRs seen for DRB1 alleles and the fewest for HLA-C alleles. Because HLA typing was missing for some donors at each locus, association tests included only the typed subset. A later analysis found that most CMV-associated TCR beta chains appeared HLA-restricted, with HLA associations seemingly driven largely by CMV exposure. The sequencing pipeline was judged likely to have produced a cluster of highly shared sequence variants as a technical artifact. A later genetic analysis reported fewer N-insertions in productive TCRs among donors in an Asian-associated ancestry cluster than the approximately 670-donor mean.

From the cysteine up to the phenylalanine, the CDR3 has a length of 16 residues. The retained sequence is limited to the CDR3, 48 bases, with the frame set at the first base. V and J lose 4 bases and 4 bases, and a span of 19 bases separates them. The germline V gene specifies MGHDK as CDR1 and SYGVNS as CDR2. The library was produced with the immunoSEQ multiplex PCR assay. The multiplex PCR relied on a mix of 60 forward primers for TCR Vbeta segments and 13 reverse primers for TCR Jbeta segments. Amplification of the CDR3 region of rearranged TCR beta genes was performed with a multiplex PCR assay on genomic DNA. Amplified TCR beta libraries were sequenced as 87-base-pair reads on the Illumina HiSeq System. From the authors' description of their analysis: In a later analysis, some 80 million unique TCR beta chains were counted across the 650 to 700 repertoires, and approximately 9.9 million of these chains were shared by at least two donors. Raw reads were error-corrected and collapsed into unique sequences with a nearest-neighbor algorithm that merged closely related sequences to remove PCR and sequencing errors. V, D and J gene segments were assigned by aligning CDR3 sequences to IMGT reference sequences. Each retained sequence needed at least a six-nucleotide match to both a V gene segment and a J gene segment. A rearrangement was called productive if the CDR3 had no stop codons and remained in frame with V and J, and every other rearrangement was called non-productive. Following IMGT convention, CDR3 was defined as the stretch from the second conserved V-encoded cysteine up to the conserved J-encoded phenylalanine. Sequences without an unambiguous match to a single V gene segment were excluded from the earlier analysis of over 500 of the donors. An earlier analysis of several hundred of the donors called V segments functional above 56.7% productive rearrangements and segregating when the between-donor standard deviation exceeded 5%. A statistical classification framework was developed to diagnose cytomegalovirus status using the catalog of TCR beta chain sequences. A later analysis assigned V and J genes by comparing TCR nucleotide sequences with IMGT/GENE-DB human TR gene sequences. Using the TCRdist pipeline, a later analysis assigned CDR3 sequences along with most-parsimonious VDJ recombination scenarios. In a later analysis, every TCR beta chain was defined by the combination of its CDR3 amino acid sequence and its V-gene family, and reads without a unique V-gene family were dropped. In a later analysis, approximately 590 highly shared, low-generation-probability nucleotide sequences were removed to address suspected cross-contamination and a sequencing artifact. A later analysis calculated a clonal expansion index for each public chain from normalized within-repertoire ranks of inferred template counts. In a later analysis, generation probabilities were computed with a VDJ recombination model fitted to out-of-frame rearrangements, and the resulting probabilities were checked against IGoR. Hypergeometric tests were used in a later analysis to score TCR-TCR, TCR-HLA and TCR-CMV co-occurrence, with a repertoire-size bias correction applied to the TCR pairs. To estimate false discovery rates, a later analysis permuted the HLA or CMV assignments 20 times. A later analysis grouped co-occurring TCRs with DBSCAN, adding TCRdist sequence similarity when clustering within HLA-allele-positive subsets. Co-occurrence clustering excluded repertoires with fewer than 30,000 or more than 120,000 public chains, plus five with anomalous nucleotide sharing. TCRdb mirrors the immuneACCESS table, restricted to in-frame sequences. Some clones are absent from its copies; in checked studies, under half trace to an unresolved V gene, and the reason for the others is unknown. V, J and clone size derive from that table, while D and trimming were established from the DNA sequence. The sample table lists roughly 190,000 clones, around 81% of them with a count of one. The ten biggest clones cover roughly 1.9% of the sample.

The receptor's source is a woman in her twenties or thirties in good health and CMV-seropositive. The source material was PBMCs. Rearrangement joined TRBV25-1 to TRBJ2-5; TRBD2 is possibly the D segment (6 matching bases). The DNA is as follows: TGTGCCAGCAGTGTAGGGCTAGCGTCTGCCGGAGAGACCCAGTACTTC. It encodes CASSVGLASAGETQYF.